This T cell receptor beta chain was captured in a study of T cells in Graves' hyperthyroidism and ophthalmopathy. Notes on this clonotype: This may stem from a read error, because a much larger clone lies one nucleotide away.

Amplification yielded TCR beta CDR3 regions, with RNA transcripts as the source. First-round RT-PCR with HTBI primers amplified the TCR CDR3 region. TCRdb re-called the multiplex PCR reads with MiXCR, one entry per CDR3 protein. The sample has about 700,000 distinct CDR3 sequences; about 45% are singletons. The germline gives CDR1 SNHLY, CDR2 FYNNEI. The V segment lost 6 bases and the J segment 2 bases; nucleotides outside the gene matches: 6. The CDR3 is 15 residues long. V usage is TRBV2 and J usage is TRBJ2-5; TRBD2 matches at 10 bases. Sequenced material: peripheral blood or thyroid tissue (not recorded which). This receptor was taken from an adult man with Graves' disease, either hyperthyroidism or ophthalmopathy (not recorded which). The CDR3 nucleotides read TGTGCCAGCAGCCCAGCGGGAGGGGGGCAAGAGACCCAGTACTTC. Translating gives CASSPAGGGQETQYF.